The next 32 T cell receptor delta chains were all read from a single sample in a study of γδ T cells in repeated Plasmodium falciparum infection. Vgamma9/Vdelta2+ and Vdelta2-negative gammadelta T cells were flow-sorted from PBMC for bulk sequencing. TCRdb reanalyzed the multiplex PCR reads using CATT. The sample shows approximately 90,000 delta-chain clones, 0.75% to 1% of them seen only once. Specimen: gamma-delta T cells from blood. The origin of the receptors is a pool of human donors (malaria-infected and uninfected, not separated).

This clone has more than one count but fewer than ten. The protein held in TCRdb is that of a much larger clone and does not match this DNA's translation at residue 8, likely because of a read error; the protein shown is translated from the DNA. The CDR3 sequence is CALVFPDSVGVPLYTDKLIF. The CDR3 DNA reads TGTGCTCTTGTGTTTCCTGATTCAGTGGGTGTTCCTCTATACACCGATAAACTCATCTTT. The chain links TRDV1 to TRDJ1; D is possibly TRDD2 (5 bases). TCRdb offers no J gene call, so here the DNA was matched to germline to obtain one. The ends were cut back, 7 bases at V and 0 bases at J, with 30 bases in the middle. CDR1 TSWWSYY and CDR2 QGS come from the germline V gene. The CDR3 has 20 residues.

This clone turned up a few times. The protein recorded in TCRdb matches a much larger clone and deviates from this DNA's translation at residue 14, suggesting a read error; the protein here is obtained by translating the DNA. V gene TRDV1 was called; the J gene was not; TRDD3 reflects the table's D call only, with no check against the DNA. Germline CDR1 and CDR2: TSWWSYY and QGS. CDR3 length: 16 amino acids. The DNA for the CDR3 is TGTGCTCTTGGGGAACTAGGGTGCCCGGGGGATGGTAAACCCATCTTT. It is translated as CALGELGCPGDGKPIF.

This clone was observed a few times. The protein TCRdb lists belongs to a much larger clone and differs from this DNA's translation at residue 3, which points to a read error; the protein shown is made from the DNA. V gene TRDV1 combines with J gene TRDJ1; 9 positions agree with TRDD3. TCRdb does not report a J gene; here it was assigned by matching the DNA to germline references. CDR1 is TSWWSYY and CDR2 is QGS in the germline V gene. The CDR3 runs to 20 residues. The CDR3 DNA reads TGTGCTCCTGGGGAACCAGCCTCAGTAGTCTGGGGGATTTACACCGATAAACTCATCTTT. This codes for CAPGEPASVVWGIYTDKLIF.

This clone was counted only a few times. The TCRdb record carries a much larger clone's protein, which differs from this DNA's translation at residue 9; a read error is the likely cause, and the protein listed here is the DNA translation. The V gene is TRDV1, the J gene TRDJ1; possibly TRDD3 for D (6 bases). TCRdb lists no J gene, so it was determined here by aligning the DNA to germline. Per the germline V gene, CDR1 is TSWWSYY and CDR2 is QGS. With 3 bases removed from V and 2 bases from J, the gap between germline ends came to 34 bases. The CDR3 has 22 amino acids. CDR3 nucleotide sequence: TGTGCTCTTGGGGATCCCCACACTCCCACCCTGGGGAATACGGTGGTAACCGATAAACTCATCTTT. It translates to CALGDPHTPTLGNTVVTDKLIF.

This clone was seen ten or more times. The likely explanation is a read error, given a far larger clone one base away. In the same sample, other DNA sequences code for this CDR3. The DNA for the CDR3 is TGTGCTCTTGGTTCAATTCGAGGGTGGGGGGTCACCGATAAACTCATCTTT. Translation gives CALGSIRGWGVTDKLIF. This chain joins TRDV1 and TRDJ1, with D perhaps matching TRDD3 (6 bases). Trimming pared 6 bases from V and 1 base from J, leaving 21 bases between. This CDR3 has 17 amino acids. Germline CDR1 reads TSWWSYY; CDR2 reads QGS.

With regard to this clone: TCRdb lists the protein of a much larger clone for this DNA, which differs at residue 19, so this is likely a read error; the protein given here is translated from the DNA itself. The CDR3 DNA reads TGTGCTCTTGGGGGCTGTTCCTACCCGTCCGTGATACTGGGGGACCGGCTTAAACCCATCTTT. Translated, it gives CALGGCSYPSVILGDRLKPIF. The chain combines TRDV1 with TRDJ1; 9 bases align to TRDD3. Germline CDR1 reads TSWWSYY; CDR2 reads QGS. The CDR3 length is 21 residues.

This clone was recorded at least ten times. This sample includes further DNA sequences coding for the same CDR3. In nucleotides, the CDR3 is TGTGCTCTTGGGGAATTAATGAGTAATTTCTTCCGGGGATACTCCGGCGCCGATAAACTCATCTTT. It translates to CALGELMSNFFRGYSGADKLIF. The V and J genes are TRDV1 and TRDJ1, with 8 bases lining up with TRDD3. The J segment lost 3 bases and the V segment lost 2 bases, leaving 26 bases of the junction unmatched. Germline V gives CDR1 TSWWSYY, CDR2 QGS. The CDR3 runs to 22 residues.

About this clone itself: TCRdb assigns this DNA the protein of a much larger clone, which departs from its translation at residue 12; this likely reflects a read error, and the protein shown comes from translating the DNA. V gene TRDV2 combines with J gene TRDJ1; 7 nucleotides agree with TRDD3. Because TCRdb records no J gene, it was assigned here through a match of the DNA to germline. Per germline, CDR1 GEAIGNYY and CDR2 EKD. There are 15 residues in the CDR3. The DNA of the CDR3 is TGTGCCTGTGACGCCGTGGGGGAAAACACCGATGAACTCATCTTT. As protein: CACDAVGENTDELIF.

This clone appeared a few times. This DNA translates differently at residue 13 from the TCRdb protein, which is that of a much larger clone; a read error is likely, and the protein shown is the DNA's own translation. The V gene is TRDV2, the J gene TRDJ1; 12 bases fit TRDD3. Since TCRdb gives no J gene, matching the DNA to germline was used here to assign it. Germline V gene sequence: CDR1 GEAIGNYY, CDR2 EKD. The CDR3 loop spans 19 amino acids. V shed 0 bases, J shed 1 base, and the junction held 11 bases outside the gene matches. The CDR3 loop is CACDTGIWGIRGCTDKLIF. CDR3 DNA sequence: TGTGCCTGTGACACCGGGATCTGGGGGATACGCGGGTGCACCGATAAACTCATCTTT.

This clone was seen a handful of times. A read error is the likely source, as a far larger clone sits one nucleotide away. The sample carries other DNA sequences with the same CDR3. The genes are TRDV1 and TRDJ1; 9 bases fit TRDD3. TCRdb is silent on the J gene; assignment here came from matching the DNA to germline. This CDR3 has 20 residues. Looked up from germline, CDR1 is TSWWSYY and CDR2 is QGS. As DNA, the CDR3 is TGTGCCCTTGGGGCCCCTCAACGTCTGGGGGATTGCCCGAGCACCGATAAACTCATCTTT. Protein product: CALGAPQRLGDCPSTDKLIF.

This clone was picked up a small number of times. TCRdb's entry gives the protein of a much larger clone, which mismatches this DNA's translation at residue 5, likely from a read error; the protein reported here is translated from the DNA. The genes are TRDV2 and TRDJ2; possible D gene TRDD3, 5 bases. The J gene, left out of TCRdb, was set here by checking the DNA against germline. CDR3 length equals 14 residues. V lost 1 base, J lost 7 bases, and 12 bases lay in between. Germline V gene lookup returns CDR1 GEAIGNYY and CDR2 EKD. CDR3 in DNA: TGTGCCTGTGACACAATACGGAGAAGAGCACAACTCTTCTTT. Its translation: CACDTIRRRAQLFF.

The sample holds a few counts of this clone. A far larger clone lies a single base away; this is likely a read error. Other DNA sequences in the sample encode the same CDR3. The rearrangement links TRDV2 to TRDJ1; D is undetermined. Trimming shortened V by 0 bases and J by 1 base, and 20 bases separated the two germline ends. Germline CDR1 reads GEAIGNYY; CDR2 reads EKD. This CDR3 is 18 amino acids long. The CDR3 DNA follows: TGTGCCTGTGACACCGTGGGTAGTAAAGTAAAGGGCACCGATAAACTCATCTTT. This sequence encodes CACDTVGSKVKGTDKLIF.

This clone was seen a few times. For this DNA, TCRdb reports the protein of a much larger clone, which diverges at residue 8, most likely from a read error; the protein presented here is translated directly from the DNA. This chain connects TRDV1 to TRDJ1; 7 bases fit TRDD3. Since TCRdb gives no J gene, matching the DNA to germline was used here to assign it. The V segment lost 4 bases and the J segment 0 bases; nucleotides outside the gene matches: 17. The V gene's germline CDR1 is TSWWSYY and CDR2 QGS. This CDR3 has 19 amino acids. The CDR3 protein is CALGGGVRRIRSYTDKLIF. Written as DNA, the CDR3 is TGTGCTCTTGGGGGGGGCGTCCGCAGGATACGCTCGTACACCGATAAACTCATCTTT.

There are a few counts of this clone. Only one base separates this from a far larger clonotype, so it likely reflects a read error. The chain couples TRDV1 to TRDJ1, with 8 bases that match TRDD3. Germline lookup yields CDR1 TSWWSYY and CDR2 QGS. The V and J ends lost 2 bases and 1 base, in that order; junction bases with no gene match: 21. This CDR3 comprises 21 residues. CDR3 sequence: CALGESFLTGGRRDRTDKLIF. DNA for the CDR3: TGTGCTCTTGGGGAATCCTTTTTAACTGGGGGCCGAAGGGACCGCACCGATAAACTCATCTTT.

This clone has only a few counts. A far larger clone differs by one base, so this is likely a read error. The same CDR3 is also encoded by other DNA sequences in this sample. The CDR3 protein is CACDGLLGDTQGRGAPDKLIF. The DNA for the CDR3 is TGCGCCTGTGACGGACTACTGGGGGATACGCAAGGGCGTGGGGCCCCCGATAAACTCATCTTT. The chain recombines TRDV2 with TRDJ1, with 13 bases that match TRDD3. Germline matching of the DNA provided the J gene here, since TCRdb leaves it blank. The CDR3 has 21 residues. The V gene's germline CDR1 is GEAIGNYY and CDR2 EKD.

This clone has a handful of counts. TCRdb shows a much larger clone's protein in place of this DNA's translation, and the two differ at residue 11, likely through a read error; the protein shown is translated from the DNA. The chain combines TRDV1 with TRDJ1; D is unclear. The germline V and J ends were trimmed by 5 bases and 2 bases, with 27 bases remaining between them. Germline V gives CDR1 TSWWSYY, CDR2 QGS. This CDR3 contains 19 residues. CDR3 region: CALGSQGVATLLSTDKLIF. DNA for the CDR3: TGTGCTCTTGGGTCCCAGGGAGTGGCTACTCTCCTGTCTACCGATAAACTCATCTTT.

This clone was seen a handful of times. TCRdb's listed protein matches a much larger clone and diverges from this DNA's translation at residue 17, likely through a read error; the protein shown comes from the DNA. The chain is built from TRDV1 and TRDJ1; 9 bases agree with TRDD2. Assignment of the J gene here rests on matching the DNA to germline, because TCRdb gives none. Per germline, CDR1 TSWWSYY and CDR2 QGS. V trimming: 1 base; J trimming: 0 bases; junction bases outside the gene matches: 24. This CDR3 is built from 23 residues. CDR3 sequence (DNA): TGTGCTCTTGGGGAACATTGTTGTAGGCCTTCCTACTCCTACGGGGGACACACCGATAAACTCATCTTT. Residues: CALGEHCCRPSYSYGGHTDKLIF.

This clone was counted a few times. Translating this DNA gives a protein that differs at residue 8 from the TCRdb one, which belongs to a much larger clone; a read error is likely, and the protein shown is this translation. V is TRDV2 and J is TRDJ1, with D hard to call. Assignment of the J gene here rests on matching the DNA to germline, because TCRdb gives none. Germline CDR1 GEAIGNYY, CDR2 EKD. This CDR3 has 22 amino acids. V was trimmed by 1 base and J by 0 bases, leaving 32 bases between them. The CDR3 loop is CACDTVSSGSVPVYLDTDKLIF. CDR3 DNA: TGTGCCTGTGACACTGTTTCCAGCGGGTCAGTACCGGTTTATCTAGACACCGATAAACTCATCTTT.

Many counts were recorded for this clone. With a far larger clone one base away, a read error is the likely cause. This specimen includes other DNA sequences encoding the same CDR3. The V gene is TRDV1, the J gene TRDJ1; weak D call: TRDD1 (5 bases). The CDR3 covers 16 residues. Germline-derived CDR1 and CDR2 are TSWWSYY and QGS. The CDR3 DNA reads TGTGCTCTTGGGGAAGAAGAAATCTCTCTTACCGATAAGCTCATCTTT. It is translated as CALGEEEISLTDKLIF.

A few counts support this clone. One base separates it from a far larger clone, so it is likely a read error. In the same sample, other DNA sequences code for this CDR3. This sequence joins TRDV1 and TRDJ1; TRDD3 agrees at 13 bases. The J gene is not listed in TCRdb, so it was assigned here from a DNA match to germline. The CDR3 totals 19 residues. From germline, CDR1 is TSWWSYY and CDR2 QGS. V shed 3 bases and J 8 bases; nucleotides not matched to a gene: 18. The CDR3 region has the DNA TGTGCTCTTGGGGATCCGTGGTCAGGTACTGGGGGATACGGCGTAAAACTCATCTTT. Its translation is CALGDPWSGTGGYGVKLIF.

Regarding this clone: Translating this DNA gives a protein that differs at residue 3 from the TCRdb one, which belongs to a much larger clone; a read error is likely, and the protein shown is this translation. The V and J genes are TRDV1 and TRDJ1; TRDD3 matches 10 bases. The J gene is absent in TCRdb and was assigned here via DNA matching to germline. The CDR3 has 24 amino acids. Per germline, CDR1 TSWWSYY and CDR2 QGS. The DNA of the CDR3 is TGTGCTCCTGGGGAAAGAGTATGGCCTACCGGGGGATACGCCAGGGAAGGGAGGACCGATAAACTCATCTTT. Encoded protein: CAPGERVWPTGGYAREGRTDKLIF.

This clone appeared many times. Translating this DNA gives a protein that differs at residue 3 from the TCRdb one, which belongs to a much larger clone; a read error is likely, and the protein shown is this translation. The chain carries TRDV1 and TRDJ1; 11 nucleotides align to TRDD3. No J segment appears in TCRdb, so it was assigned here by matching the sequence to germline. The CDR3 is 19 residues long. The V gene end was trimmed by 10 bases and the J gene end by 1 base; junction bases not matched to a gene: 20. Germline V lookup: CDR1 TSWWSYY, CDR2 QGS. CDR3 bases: TGTGCTCCTTCCCTGAGGCCCTCTTACTGGGGGATAGGCACCGATAAACTCATCTTT. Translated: CAPSLRPSYWGIGTDKLIF.

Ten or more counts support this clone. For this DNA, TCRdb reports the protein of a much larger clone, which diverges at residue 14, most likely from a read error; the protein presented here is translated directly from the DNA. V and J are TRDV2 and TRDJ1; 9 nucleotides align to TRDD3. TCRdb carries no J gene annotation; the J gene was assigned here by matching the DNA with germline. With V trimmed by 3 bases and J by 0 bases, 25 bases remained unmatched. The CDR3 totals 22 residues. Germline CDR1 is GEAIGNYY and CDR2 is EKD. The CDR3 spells CACDEITTLTGGPSSYTDKLIF. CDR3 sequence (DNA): TGTGCCTGTGACGAAATTACAACACTGACTGGGGGACCCTCATCGTACACCGATAAACTCATCTTT.

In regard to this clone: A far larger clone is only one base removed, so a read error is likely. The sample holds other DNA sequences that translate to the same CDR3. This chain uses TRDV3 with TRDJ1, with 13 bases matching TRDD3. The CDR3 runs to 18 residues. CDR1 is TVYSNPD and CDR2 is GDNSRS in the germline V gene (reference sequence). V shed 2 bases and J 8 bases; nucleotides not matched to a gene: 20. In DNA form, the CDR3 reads TGTGCCTTTCCTTCCCCTTGCGTACTGGGGGATACGCAGGACAAACTCATCTTT. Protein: CAFPSPCVLGDTQDKLIF. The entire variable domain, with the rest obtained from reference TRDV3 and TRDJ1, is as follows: CDKVTQSSPDQTVASGSEVVLLCTYDTVYSNPDLFWYRIRPDYSFQFVFYGDNSRSEGADFTQGRFSVKHILTQKAFHLVISPVRTEDSATYYCAFPSPCVLGDTQDKLIFGKGTRVTVEP.

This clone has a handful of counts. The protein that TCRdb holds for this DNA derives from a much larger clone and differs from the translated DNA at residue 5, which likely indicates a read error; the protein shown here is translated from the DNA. CDR3 sequence reads: CALFVLTGGLIF. The CDR3 region has the DNA TGTGCTCTCTTTGTGCTTACTGGGGGTCTCATCTTT. No J gene was assigned, while the V gene was called as TRDV1; TRDD3, the table's D call, was not compared with the DNA. This CDR3 has 12 amino acids. Germline lookup yields CDR1 TSWWSYY and CDR2 QGS.

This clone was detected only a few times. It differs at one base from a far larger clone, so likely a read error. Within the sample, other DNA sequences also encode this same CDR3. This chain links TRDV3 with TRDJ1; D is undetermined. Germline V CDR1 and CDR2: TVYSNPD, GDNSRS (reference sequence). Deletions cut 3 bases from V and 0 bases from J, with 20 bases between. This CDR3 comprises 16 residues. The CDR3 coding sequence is TGTGCCTTCATCCGACCTTGTCGGGGTTACACCGATAAACTCATCTTT. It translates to CAFIRPCRGYTDKLIF.

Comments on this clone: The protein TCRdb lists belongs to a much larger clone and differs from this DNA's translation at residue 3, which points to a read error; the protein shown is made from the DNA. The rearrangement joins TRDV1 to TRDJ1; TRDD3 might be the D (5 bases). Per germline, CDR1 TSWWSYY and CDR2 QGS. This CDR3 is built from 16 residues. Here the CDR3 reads CAVGIEQPAYTDKLIF. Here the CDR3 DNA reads TGTGCTGTTGGGATCGAACAGCCCGCATACACCGATAAACTCATCTTT.

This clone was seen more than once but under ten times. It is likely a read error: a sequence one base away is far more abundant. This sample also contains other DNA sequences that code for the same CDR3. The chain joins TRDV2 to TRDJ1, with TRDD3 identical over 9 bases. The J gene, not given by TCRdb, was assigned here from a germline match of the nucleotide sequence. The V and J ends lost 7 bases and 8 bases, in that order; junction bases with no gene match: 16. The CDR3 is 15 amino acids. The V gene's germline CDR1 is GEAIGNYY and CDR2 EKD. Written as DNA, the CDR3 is TGTGCCTGCGACGGAATGGGGGATAAGGGAGTGAAACTCATCTTT. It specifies CACDGMGDKGVKLIF.

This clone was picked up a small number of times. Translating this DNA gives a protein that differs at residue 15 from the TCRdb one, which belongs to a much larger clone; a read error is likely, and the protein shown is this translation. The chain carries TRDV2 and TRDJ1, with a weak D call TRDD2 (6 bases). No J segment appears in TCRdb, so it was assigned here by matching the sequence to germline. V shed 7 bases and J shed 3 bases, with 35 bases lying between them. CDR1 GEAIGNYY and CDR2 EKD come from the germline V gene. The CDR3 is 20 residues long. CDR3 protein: CACKLYTPSRGLIYADKLIF. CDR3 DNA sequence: TGTGCCTGCAAGCTCTACACTCCTTCCCGGGGACTTATTTACGCCGATAAACTCATCTTT.

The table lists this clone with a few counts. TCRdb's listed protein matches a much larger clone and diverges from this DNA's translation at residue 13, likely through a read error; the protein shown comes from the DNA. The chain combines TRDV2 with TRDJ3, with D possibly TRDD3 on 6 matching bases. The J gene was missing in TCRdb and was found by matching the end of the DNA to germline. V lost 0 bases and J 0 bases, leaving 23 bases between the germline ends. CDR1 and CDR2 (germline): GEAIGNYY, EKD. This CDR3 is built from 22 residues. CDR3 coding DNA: TGTGCCTGTGACACCGTGCTGGGGACACCGGGTTCCGGCTCCTGGGACACCCGACAGATGTTTTTC. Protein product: CACDTVLGTPGSGSWDTRQMFF.

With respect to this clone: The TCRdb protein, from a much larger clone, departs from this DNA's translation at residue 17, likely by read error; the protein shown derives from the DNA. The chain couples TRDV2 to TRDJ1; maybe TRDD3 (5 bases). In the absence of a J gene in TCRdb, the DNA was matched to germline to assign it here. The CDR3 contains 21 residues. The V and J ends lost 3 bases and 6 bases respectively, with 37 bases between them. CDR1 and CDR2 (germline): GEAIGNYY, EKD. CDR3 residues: CACDPPSSRGPLRRATNKLIF. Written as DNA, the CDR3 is TGTGCCTGTGACCCCCCCTCCTCCAGGGGGCCTTTGCGACGGGCGACCAATAAACTCATCTTT.

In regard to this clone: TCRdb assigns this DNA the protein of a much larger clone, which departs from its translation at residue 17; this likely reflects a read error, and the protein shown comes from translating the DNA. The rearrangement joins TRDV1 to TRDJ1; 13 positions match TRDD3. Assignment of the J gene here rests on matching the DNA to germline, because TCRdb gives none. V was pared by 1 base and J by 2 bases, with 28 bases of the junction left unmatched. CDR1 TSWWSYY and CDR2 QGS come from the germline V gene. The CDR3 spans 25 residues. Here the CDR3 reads CALGEPFPYLRTGGYASRRTDKLIF. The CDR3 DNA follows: TGTGCTCTTGGGGAACCGTTTCCTTACCTACGTACTGGGGGATACGCCTCCCGTCGGACCGATAAACTCATCTTT.